This T cell receptor beta chain appears in the sequencing data of a study of T cells in Graves' hyperthyroidism and ophthalmopathy. Study-level information: Peripheral blood collection took place at initial diagnosis, before any treatment.

This CDR3 contains 14 residues. Trimming took 4 bases from V and 1 from J, leaving 10 bases between them. Germline lookup yields CDR1 KGHSH and CDR2 LQKENI. Amplified regions were TCR beta CDR3 sequences from RNA transcripts. Initially, a first-round RT-PCR of the TCR CDR3 employed the HTBI primer set. TCRdb re-called the multiplex PCR reads through MiXCR, storing one row per CDR3 protein. The table records hundreds of thousands of distinct CDR3 sequences, about 25% of them present only once. Specimen: blood. The V gene is TRBV18, the J gene TRBJ1-1; tentative D call: TRBD1 (6 bases). The clonotype was recovered from a man aged 50-59 years with Graves' hyperthyroidism. CDR3 sequence: CASSLRTENTEAFF. For the CDR3, the DNA is TGTGCCAGCTCACTAAGGACAGAGAACACTGAAGCTTTCTTT.